A selection of T cell receptor beta chains follows, all from one sample in a study of cytomegalovirus exposure and HLA in healthy donors. Clones were read by immunoSEQ multiplex PCR, and TCRdb kept only the in-frame ones, dropping some. The data show 150,000 to 200,000 clones, 77% seen once. The sample consisted of PBMCs. These receptors were collected from a male donor in good health and CMV-seropositive. CDR3s include the opening cysteine and the closing phenylalanine or tryptophan. Each record gives: clone size, D gene, CDR3 length, J gene, V gene, CDR3 DNA, CDR3 protein. A D gene is named only where the DNA matches it firmly. Clone size, where shown, is once, few, many, or a class for clones that have expanded.

few,-,17,TRBJ2-2,TRBV5-1,TGCGCCAGCAGCTTGAACCAGTGGAGGTTGGACACCGGGGAGCTGTTTTTT,CASSLNQWRLDTGELFF
-,TRBD1,9,TRBJ2-7,TRBV2,TGTGCCAGTAGCCCGACAGGGAACTTC,CASSPTGNF
-,-,12,TRBJ2-3,TRBV6-1,TGTGCCAGCAGTGAATGGTTCCCCGGGCAGTATTTT,CASSEWFPGQYF
-,TRBD1,16,TRBJ2-7,TRBV4-1,TGCGCCAGCAGGGCCACCGGGACAGGGTCCTCCTACGAGCAGTACTTC,CASRATGTGSSYEQYF
-,-,16,TRBJ1-5,TRBV7-2,TGTGCCAGCAGCAGGGATGGGACGGGAGGTTATCAGCCCCAGCATTTT,CASSRDGTGGYQPQHF
few,-,14,TRBJ1-1,TRBV27,TGTGCCAGCAGTTCCCGCAGGGTGGTCACTGAAGCTTTCTTT,CASSSRRVVTEAFF
few,-,12,TRBJ1-1,TRBV25-1,TGTGCCAGCACCAGGGGGAACACTGAAGCTTTCTTT,CASTRGNTEAFF
-,TRBD2,12,TRBJ2-7,TRBV30,TGTGCCTGGAGGGCGGGGGGGCCCGAGCAGTACTTC,CAWRAGGPEQYF
-,-,12,TRBJ2-3,TRBV7-6,TGTGCCAGCAGCCCCTTAAAAGATACGCAGTATTTT,CASSPLKDTQYF
once,TRBD1,15,TRBJ2-2,TRBV7-6,TGTGCCAGCAGCTTAGGGCAGGGGGTGACCGGGGAGCTGTTTTTT,CASSLGQGVTGELFF
-,-,15,TRBJ2-5,TRBV15,TGTGCCACCAGCAGAGCCAGGGTGCTACAAGAGACCCAGTACTTC,CATSRARVLQETQYF
-,TRBD1,16,TRBJ1-2,TRBV15,TGTGCCACCAGCAGAGGAGGGACAGGAAAATTCTATGGCTACACCTTC,CATSRGGTGKFYGYTF
few,-,12,TRBJ1-3,TRBV7-8,TGTGCCAGCAGCCCCTCGGTAAACACCATATATTTT,CASSPSVNTIYF
-,-,15,TRBJ2-7,TRBV5-1,TGCGCCAGCAGGAAACAGGATCTATCTTTCTACGAGCAGTACTTC,CASRKQDLSFYEQYF
-,TRBD1,15,TRBJ1-2,TRBV30,TGTGCCTGGAGTGCTCGAGGGACAGGGCACTATGGCTACACCTTC,CAWSARGTGHYGYTF
-,-,15,TRBJ2-1,TRBV18,TGTGCCAGCTCACCAGGTGGCAGGGGAGTTGATGAGCAGTTCTTC,CASSPGGRGVDEQFF
-,TRBD2,15,TRBJ2-1,TRBV11-2,TGTGCCAGCAGCCTCGGACTAGCGGCCTACAATGAGCAGTTCTTC,CASSLGLAAYNEQFF
-,-,14,TRBJ2-3,TRBV7-9,TGTGCCAGCAGCTTATCATCCAGAGCGGATACGCAGTATTTT,CASSLSSRADTQYF
-,-,15,TRBJ2-2,TRBV4-2,TGTGCCAGCAGCCATAGGATAGCCGGCACCGGGGAGCTGTTTTTT,CASSHRIAGTGELFF
-,-,13,TRBJ1-5,TRBV7-2,TGTGCCAGCAGAGAGGACAGAAATCAGCCCCAGCATTTT,CASREDRNQPQHF
-,-,17,TRBJ2-3,TRBV9,TGTGCCAGCAGCTCCCCCCGGGCCCACGGGCGCGACAGAACGCAGTATTTT,CASSSPRAHGRDRTQYF
-,-,15,TRBJ1-6,TRBV6-5,TGTGCCAGCAGTTACTCGAAAGGGGTTGGATCACCCCTCCACTTT,CASSYSKGVGSPLHF
-,-,15,TRBJ2-1,TRBV27,TGTGCCAGCAGTTTATCGGAAGGGGTGGGCGATGAGCAGTTCTTC,CASSLSEGVGDEQFF
-,TRBD1,15,TRBJ2-4,TRBV6-5,TGTGCCAGCAGTTACTCGGGACAGGGGAAAAACATTCAGTACTTC,CASSYSGQGKNIQYF
-,TRBD2,16,TRBJ2-5,TRBV12-5,TGTGCTAGTGGTCCACCCCACGGGGGGTCACAAGAGACCCAGTACTTC,CASGPPHGGSQETQYF
-,-,13,TRBJ1-2,TRBV30,TGTGCCTGGAGTGCTACCCCCGGGGATGGCTACACCTTC,CAWSATPGDGYTF
-,-,13,TRBJ1-2,TRBV9,TGTGCCAGCAGCGTAGTTGGAGGGACCGGCTACACCTTC,CASSVVGGTGYTF
-,TRBD1,14,TRBJ1-2,TRBV6-5,TGTGCCAGCAGTTACTCCGGGACAGGTTCGGGCTACACCTTC,CASSYSGTGSGYTF
-,TRBD2,14,TRBJ2-1,TRBV9,TGTGCCAGCAGCCTTAGCGGGGGGGCGGATGAGCAGTTCTTC,CASSLSGGADEQFF